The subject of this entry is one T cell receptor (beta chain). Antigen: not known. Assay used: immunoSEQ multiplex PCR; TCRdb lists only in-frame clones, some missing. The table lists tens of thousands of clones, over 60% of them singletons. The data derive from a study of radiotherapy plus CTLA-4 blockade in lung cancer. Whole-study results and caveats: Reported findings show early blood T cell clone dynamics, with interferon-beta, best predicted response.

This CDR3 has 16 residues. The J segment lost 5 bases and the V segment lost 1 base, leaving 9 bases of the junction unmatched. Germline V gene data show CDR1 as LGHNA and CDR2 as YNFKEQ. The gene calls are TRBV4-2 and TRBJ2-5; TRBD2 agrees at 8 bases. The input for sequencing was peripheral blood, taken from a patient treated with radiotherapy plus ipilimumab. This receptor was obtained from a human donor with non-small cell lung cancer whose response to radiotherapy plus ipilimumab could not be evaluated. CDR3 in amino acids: CASSQVSSGTGETQYF. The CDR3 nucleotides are TGTGCCAGCAGCCAAGTGAGTAGCGGGACGGGGGAGACCCAGTACTTC.